This TCR beta chain was obtained from a study of OX40 agonist ivuxolimab in advanced cancers. Study context: Dose-escalation patients' cancers were hepatocellular carcinoma, melanoma, renal cell or head and neck cancer. Patients with prior anti-PD-1, anti-PD-L1 or anti-CTLA-4 therapy were eligible; approximately 40% had some.

Comment on this clone: Its antigen is undetermined.

General study results and limits: More expanded clones were found, on average, in CD8+ than in CD4+ T cells.

The ends were cut back, 8 bases at V and 3 bases at J, with 17 bases in the middle. Germline V gene lookup returns CDR1 MNHEY and CDR2 SMNVEV (reference sequence). This CDR3 is built from 14 residues. The method was immunoSEQ multiplex PCR; TCRdb's version includes in-frame clones alone and lacks a portion of them. This table holds 70,000 or so clones, around nine tenths found once. This material consisted of CD4+ or CD8+ T cells sorted from blood, taken in a trial of the OX40 agonist ivuxolimab. The source is an adult with an advanced solid tumor such as melanoma, head and neck, liver or kidney cancer. The genes are TRBV27 and TRBJ2-7; tentatively, D is TRBD1 (5 bases). In nucleotides, the CDR3 is TGTGCCAGCTCCTTCAGGGTGGGCTACTACGAGCAGTACTTC. Amino acid sequence: CASSFRVGYYEQYF.